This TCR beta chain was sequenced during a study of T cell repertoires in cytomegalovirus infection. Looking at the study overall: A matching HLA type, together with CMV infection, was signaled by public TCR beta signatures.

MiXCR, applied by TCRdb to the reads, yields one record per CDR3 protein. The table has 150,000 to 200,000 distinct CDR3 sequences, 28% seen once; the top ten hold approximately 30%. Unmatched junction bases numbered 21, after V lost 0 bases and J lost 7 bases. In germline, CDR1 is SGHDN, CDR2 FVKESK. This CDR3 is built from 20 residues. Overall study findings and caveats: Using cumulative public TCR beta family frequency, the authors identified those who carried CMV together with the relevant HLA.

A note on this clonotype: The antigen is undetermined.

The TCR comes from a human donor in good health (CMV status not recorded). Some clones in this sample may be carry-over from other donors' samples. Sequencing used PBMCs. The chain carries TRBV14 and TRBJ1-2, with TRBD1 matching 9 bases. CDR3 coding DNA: TGTGCCAGCAGCCAAGAAGGATCTGTATCCGGGACAGGGAGGTTGGTTGGCTACACCTTC. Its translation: CASSQEGSVSGTGRLVGYTF. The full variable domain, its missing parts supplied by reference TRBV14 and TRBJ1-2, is EAGVTQFPSHSVIEKGQTVTLRCDPISGHDNLYWYRRVMGKEIKFLLHFVKESKQDESGMPNNRFLAERTGGTYSTLKVQPAELEDSGVYFCASSQEGSVSGTGRLVGYTFGSGTRLTVV.